The clone carrying this T cell receptor beta chain was seen once. The CDR3 runs 16 residues. The germline V gene has CDR1 SGHRS and CDR2 YFSETQ. Between the trimmed V and J ends, which lost 1 base and 2 bases, there was a span of 14 bases. This sample is drawn from a study of blood T cells in healthy people across ages. Then a second PCR, running about 6 to 12 cycles, was carried out with a sample-barcoded 5' primer and a J-beta primer mix. TCRdb passed the 5' RACE reads through MiXCR, listing each CDR3 protein once. This sample has fewer than 600,000 distinct CDR3 sequences; about 29% occur once, and the top ten carry 3% to 4%. The sample was also linked to a second study, of T cells of mothers and their children. Per that paper: A few healthy Caucasian mothers and their six children were the donors. RNA that had been extracted went wholly into cDNA synthesis, at around 1.5 ug per 15 ul. The yield was over 9 million TCR beta CDR3 reads from each mother and approximately 3 million from each child.

This sequence originates from a boy aged 2 to 9 in good health. Sequencing was performed on blood. The V and J genes are TRBV5-1 and TRBJ2-3; possibly TRBD1 or TRBD2 for D (5 bases each). CDR3 nucleotide sequence: TGCGCCAGCAGCTTGTTACCGGGGACGATCACAGATACGCAGTATTTT. Its protein product is CASSLLPGTITDTQYF.